This TCR beta chain was profiled in a study of identical twins (TCRdb year 2016). Regarding the study in general: To test whether fetal clonotypes persist, the study used deep sequencing on TCR alpha and beta repertoires from monozygotic twins, unrelated adults of various ages, and cord blood. To rule out contamination, the twin experiments were replicated at different times with different library preparation protocols.

The cysteine opens and the phenylalanine closes a CDR3 of 16 amino acids. Kept here is only the CDR3 DNA, which spans 48 bases and is read in frame from base 1. The germline V gene encodes CDR1 SQVTM and CDR2 ANQGSEA. Relative to germline, V is missing 2 bases and J is missing 2 bases, with 6 bases of the junction outside any gene match. All donors were healthy Caucasians. The twin cohort comprised three pairs of female monozygotic twins, all aged about 18 to 30 years. Positive isolation kits from Invitrogen were used to isolate CD4+ and CD8+ T cell populations. Libraries came from 5' RACE. For sequencing, an Illumina HiSeq 2000 was employed. A universal primer binding site was added through template switching, and the final cDNA carried a unique molecular identifier so that TCR cDNA molecules could be counted accurately. Specific primers in the conserved constant-segment region were used to synthesize first-strand cDNA for TCR alpha and beta chains. To control for contamination, each cDNA library was double barcoded with a SMART-Mk sample barcode plus Illumina barcodes. Two successive PCR steps introduced TruSeq adapter sequences along with Illumina sample barcodes. The TCR alpha and beta cDNA libraries were sequenced on the Illumina HiSeq platform using custom primers. As for how the authors treated the data: Raw reads were processed with MiGEC to extract unique molecular identifiers, and MiXCR was used to determine CDR3 positions. For each individual, recombination models were inferred using an EM algorithm with the repgenHMM and IGoR tools. The tcR package in R was used for shared clonotype analysis, with sharing normalized by the product of cloneset sizes. Out-of-frame nonproductive sequences were analyzed to study raw recombination free of thymic and clonal selection effects. The public reads were run again by TCRdb, first through fastp at Q25 and then through MiXCR, and only productive beta chains were kept. Duplicate CDR3 protein sequences are folded into a single record with the most common DNA and genes. These V and J calls rely on TCRdb rather than the paper's analysis. The sample table holds under 500,000 distinct CDR3 sequences, of which approximately 14% were seen once. The ten biggest clones cover approximately 1% of the sample.

This clonotype was recorded a few times. Its antigen is unknown. Base qualities are missing; no much larger clone stands one base away. The investigation overall reported the following: In beta out-of-frame sequences, excess twin sharing was weaker, because having fewer shared sequences lowered the signal-to-noise ratio. Because the same donors could not be followed over many years, the conclusions depended on cross-sectional statistical analysis. Invariant T cells such as MAIT and iNKT could partly confound zero-insertion analyses, although diverse VJ usage argued against such confounding for most clonotypes. Out-of-frame TCR alpha sharing in monozygotic twins was systematically underestimated by recombination models, whereas sharing between unrelated individuals was in agreement with the recombination models. Fewer insertions were carried by abundant cord blood beta clonotypes, a similar but weaker trend appeared in young adult naive repertoires, and no such trend appeared in memory repertoires. Compared with coincidental sharing between unrelated individuals, out-of-frame TCR alpha sequences shared between twins had an excess of sequences with low generation probability.

A further study also used this sample, focusing on yellow fever vaccine responses in identical twins. As that second paper reports: According to the authors, the vaccine-induced T cell response in identical twins seemed to be partly convergent and partly specific to each individual. The study precisely tracked vaccine-responding T cell clones in identical twins.

The sequence was obtained from a woman under 30 in good health. The sample was CD4+ T cells sorted from blood. The sequence links TRBV29-1 to TRBJ2-3; 11 bases in the middle match TRBD1. The CDR3 region reads CSVELGTGGLTDTQYF. The base sequence is TGCAGCGTTGAACTAGGGACAGGGGGGCTCACAGATACGCAGTATTTT.